A single sample is the source of the 24 T cell receptor beta chains below, sequenced in a study of Ad26.COV2.S vaccination and SARS-CoV-2 variants. The table came from immunoSEQ multiplex PCR; TCRdb's copy has only in-frame clones and leaves some out. The profile covers about 370,000 clones, with around 91% appearing a single time and around 1.8% taken by the ten largest. Treatment meaning: about 20 received Ad26.COV2.S at low or high dose, single or two shots; 5 received placebo; per-sample allocation not given. Samples were taken on day 63 after the first vaccine or placebo injection. The specimen comprised peripheral blood, sampled in a trial of Ad26.COV2.S vaccine versus placebo. All receptors come from a person aged 18-60 years who received the Ad26.COV2.S COVID-19 vaccine or a placebo.

J is TRBJ2-1 and V is TRBV5-1; D possibly corresponds to TRBD2 (6 bases). V gave up 5 bases and J gave up 6 bases, with 12 bases separating them. This CDR3 has 13 amino acids. Germline CDR1 and CDR2: SGHRS and YFSETQ. This chain's CDR3 is CASREGSGNEQFF. The CDR3 DNA follows: TGCGCCAGCAGGGAGGGCTCGGGCAATGAGCAGTTCTTC.

The chain uses TRBV9 and TRBJ1-2; TRBD1 matches at 9 bases. The CDR3 contains 15 residues. Germline assignment: CDR1 SGDLS and CDR2 YYNGEE. V lost 3 bases, J lost 5 bases, and 8 bases stayed unmatched. In nucleotides, the CDR3 is TGTGCCAGCAGCGCCGGGGACAGGGCTTGGTATGGCTACACCTTC. Its translation: CASSAGDRAWYGYTF.

This clone was seen a single time. J is TRBJ2-7 and V is TRBV6-2 or TRBV6-3; D unclear. The CDR3 runs to 15 residues. V was pared by 6 bases and J by 5 bases, with 20 bases between. CDR1 is MNHEY and CDR2 is SVGEGT in the germline V gene. CDR3 in DNA: TGTGCCAGCAGCCCCCCTGGCAGGCAGAAAGACGAGCAGTACTTC. Encoded protein: CASSPPGRQKDEQYF.

This rearrangement joins TRBV27 to TRBJ1-1; a possible D gene is TRBD1 (6 bases). Trimming removed 5 bases at V and 6 bases at J, with 13 bases between. The V gene's germline CDR1 is MNHEY and CDR2 SMNVEV (reference sequence). The CDR3 runs to 13 residues. The CDR3 region has the DNA TGTGCCAGCAGTACAGGGATCAGTCCTGAAGCTTTCTTT. As protein: CASSTGISPEAFF.

This clone was counted only a few times. The chain couples TRBV28 to TRBJ1-2; D remains ambiguous. The V gene's germline CDR1 is MDHEN and CDR2 SYDVKM. CDR3 length: 12 amino acids. Trimming took off 1 base at V and 6 bases at J, with 6 bases between the two ends. CDR3 DNA sequence: TGTGCCAGCAGTTTATCGGGGAATGGCTACACCTTC. This sequence encodes CASSLSGNGYTF.

This chain links TRBV28 with TRBJ2-7; D possibly matches TRBD1 or TRBD2 (5 bases each). Trimming removed 5 bases at V and 2 bases at J, with 16 bases between. CDR3 size: 15 residues. Germline V lookup: CDR1 MDHEN, CDR2 SYDVKM. The CDR3 sequence is CASSPTGTETYEQYF. The CDR3 DNA sequence: TGTGCCAGCAGTCCAACCGGGACGGAGACCTACGAGCAGTACTTC.

The chain joins TRBV15 to TRBJ2-3; possibly TRBD1 or TRBD2 for D (5 bases each). The CDR3 has 17 amino acids. V shed 2 bases and J shed 2 bases, with 17 bases lying between them. From germline, CDR1 is LNHNV and CDR2 YYDKDF (reference sequence). The CDR3 protein is CATSRSLRDALTDTQYF. The CDR3 DNA is TGTGCCACCAGCAGAAGCCTCCGGGACGCCCTCACAGATACGCAGTATTTT. The whole variable domain, remainder taken from reference TRBV15 and TRBJ2-3, is DAMVIQNPRYQVTQFGKPVTLSCSQTLNHNVMYWYQQKSSQAPKLLFHYYDKDFNNEADTPDNFQSRRPNTSFCFLDIRSPGLGDTAMYLCATSRSLRDALTDTQYFGPGTRLTVL.

This rearrangement joins TRBV7-2 to TRBJ2-3, with D perhaps matching TRBD1 (6 bases). V lost 0 bases to trimming and J lost 4 bases, with 11 bases between them. Germline-derived CDR1 and CDR2 are SGHTA and FQGNSA. The CDR3 spans 15 residues. CDR3 in amino acids: CASSLANREADTQYF. The CDR3 region has the DNA TGTGCCAGCAGCTTAGCGAACAGGGAAGCAGATACGCAGTATTTT.

The V gene is TRBV6-2 or TRBV6-3, the J gene TRBJ2-1, with TRBD2 as a possible D gene (5 bases). This CDR3 has 18 residues. The ends were cut back, 3 bases at V and 3 bases at J, with 21 bases in the middle. Germline values: CDR1 MNHEY, CDR2 SVGEGT. The CDR3 protein is CASSYHPPSGAFYNEQFF. DNA of the CDR3: TGTGCCAGCAGTTATCATCCACCAAGCGGAGCCTTCTACAATGAGCAGTTCTTC.

The genes are TRBV19 and TRBJ2-2; TRBD1 is a possible D gene (6 bases). The CDR3 length is 15 residues. Germline assignment: CDR1 LNHDA and CDR2 SQIVND (reference sequence). Trimming left V 6 bases short and J 0 bases short, with 11 bases between. As DNA, the CDR3 is TGTGCCAGTAGGACGGACAGATCGAACACCGGGGAGCTGTTTTTT. Translating it yields CASRTDRSNTGELFF.

The chain uses TRBV3-1 (or the pseudogene TRBV3-2) and TRBJ2-7; 8 bases are shared with TRBD2. The ends lost 1 base at V and 4 bases at J; junction bases unmatched: 12. Germline lookup yields CDR1 LGHDT and CDR2 YNNKEL (reference sequence). The CDR3 extends over 17 amino acids. The CDR3 loop reads CASSQGPVGVAGYEQYF. Here the CDR3 DNA reads TGTGCCAGCAGCCAAGGACCGGTCGGGGTAGCGGGGTACGAGCAGTACTTC.

In this sample, this clone turned up a few times. The rearrangement links TRBV3-1 (or the pseudogene TRBV3-2) to TRBJ2-7; 9 positions match TRBD2. The J segment lost 1 base and the V segment lost 4 bases, leaving 5 bases of the junction unmatched. Germline CDR1 is LGHDT and CDR2 is YNNKEL (reference sequence). CDR3 length: 15 residues. The CDR3 here is CASSRALAGSYEQYF. Written as DNA, the CDR3 is TGTGCCAGCAGCCGGGCTCTAGCGGGGTCCTACGAGCAGTACTTC.

This chain joins TRBV9 and TRBJ2-1; D remains ambiguous. The germline V gene has CDR1 SGDLS and CDR2 YYNGEE. Trimming cost V 0 bases and J 9 bases, with 16 bases left between them. The CDR3 loop spans 15 amino acids. The CDR3, as DNA: TGTGCCAGCAGCGTAGTGCCAGATCTACAAGGTGAGCAGTTCTTC. This sequence encodes CASSVVPDLQGEQFF.

This chain joins TRBV7-2 and TRBJ1-2; TRBD1 matches at 7 bases. The CDR3 contains 15 residues. V shed 1 base, J shed 8 bases, and the junction held 10 bases outside the gene matches. The germline gives CDR1 SGHTA, CDR2 FQGNSA. CDR3: CASSLGGQGVGGYTF. The CDR3 DNA is TGTGCCAGCAGCTTAGGAGGTCAGGGGGTGGGCGGCTACACCTTC.

The rearrangement uses TRBV6-2 or TRBV6-3 and TRBJ1-5, with D uncertain. The CDR3 extends over 15 amino acids. CDR1 is MNHEY and CDR2 is SVGEGT in the germline V gene. V was shortened by 2 bases and J by 0 bases, with 8 bases between the two germline ends. CDR3 sequence reads: CASSYLGYSNQPQHF. In DNA, the CDR3 is TGTGCCAGCAGTTACCTGGGTTATAGCAATCAGCCCCAGCATTTT.

The chain couples TRBV6-2 or TRBV6-3 to TRBJ2-1; 7 nucleotides agree with TRBD2. CDR1 and CDR2 from the germline V gene are MNHEY and SVGEGT. Unmatched junction bases numbered 14, after V lost 4 bases and J lost 8 bases. This CDR3 is 16 amino acids long. The CDR3: CASSSSSGRGGYEQFF. CDR3 coding DNA: TGTGCCAGCAGTTCCAGCAGCGGGCGCGGGGGATATGAGCAGTTCTTC.

This chain uses TRBV25-1 with TRBJ2-7; D ambiguous. The CDR3 is 13 residues long. V was cut by 6 bases and J by 3 bases, with 12 bases left in between. From germline, CDR1 is MGHDK and CDR2 SYGVNS. CDR3 residues: CASSNPPVYEQYF. The CDR3 DNA reads TGTGCCAGCAGCAACCCGCCCGTCTACGAGCAGTACTTC.

The rearrangement links TRBV28 to TRBJ1-5; D may be TRBD1 (5 bases). Germline CDR1 and CDR2: MDHEN and SYDVKM. Trimming took 6 bases from V and 3 from J, leaving 18 bases between them. The CDR3 spans 16 residues. The CDR3 sequence: CASSPRGLGPNQPQHF. Written as DNA, the CDR3 is TGTGCCAGCAGCCCCCGAGGGTTGGGGCCCAATCAGCCCCAGCATTTT.

The rearrangement uses TRBV3-1 (or the pseudogene TRBV3-2) and TRBJ2-3; D is unresolved. Trimming removed 6 bases at V and 8 bases at J, with 12 bases between. Germline V gene sequence: CDR1 LGHDT, CDR2 YNNKEL (reference sequence). CDR3 size: 12 residues. CDR3 DNA: TGTGCCAGCAGTTACAGCCGGCGTACGCAGTATTTT. Its translation is CASSYSRRTQYF.

The J gene is TRBJ1-2, the V gene TRBV20-1; the D gene is possibly TRBD1 (5 bases). With 5 bases removed from V and 7 bases from J, the gap between germline ends came to 11 bases. CDR1 and CDR2 from the germline V gene are DFQATT and SNEGSKA (reference sequence). The CDR3 totals 11 residues. The CDR3 loop reads CSAGDRGGYTF. In DNA form, the CDR3 reads TGCAGTGCTGGGGACCGTGGTGGCTACACCTTC.

The chain links TRBV7-3 to TRBJ1-1; possibly TRBD1 for D (5 bases). Germline CDR1 and CDR2: SGHTA and FQGTGA. The CDR3 covers 13 residues. The V gene lost 5 bases and the J gene lost 8 bases, with 15 bases spanning the gap. Here the CDR3 DNA reads TGTGCCAGCAGCCCCCGGGGGGGTGAAGAAGCTTTCTTT. This translates into CASSPRGGEEAFF.

The chain carries TRBV30 and TRBJ1-1, with D possibly TRBD1 on 6 matching bases. Germline V gene lookup returns CDR1 GTSNPN and CDR2 SVGIG (reference sequence). The CDR3 covers 17 residues. Trimming took 0 bases from V and 1 from J, leaving 18 bases between them. CDR3 bases: TGTGCCTGGAGTGTACGTCGGCAGGGGATCAGGAACACTGAAGCTTTCTTT. It specifies CAWSVRRQGIRNTEAFF.

This rearrangement joins TRBV9 to TRBJ2-2; TRBD2 matches 14 bases. V gave up 4 bases and J gave up 3 bases; unmatched junction bases: 5. Germline-derived CDR1 and CDR2 are SGDLS and YYNGEE. The CDR3 has 17 amino acids. The CDR3 protein is CASSLTSGRADTGELFF. The CDR3 nucleotides read TGTGCCAGCAGCTTGACTAGCGGGAGGGCGGACACCGGGGAGCTGTTTTTT.

V and J are TRBV7-9 and TRBJ1-2; D unclear. This CDR3 region has 14 residues. V was cut by 5 bases and J by 0 bases, with 10 bases left in between. From germline, CDR1 is SEHNR and CDR2 FQNEAQ (reference sequence). For the CDR3, the DNA is TGTGCCAGCAGCCCCTTACAGCCTAACTATGGCTACACCTTC. It specifies CASSPLQPNYGYTF.